Listed here is a single TCR beta chain. Its antigen is still unknown. The record has no base qualities; no much larger clone is one base away. This record belongs to a study of T cell changes during pregnancy in multiple sclerosis (dated by TCRdb to 2018 to 2020). Context from the whole study: The study looked at changes in the T cell repertoire across pregnancy in women with multiple sclerosis.

Between the V and J ends, shortened by 4 bases and 4 bases respectively, the junction contains 13 bases. The CDR3, from cysteine to phenylalanine, totals 14 residues. The sequence is cut down to CDR3 DNA, 42 bases in frame from base 1. Per the germline V gene, SGHDN is the CDR1 and FVKESK is the CDR2. The method behind the library was the immunoSEQ multiplex PCR assay. TCRdb limited this immuneACCESS table to in-frame rearrangements with V and J called. A share of clones is missing; checked studies link under half to unresolved V genes, and the rest is unexplained. Present in this sample are tens of thousands of clones, around 90% of which were seen just once. The ten largest clones represent 5% to 6.5% of the sample.

Recombination linked TRBV14 to TRBJ1-1; the D gene is perhaps TRBD1, on 5 matching bases. The sequence derives from a female donor in good health, enrolled as a control in a pregnancy study. Sequencing used peripheral blood, obtained in the third trimester of pregnancy. This receptor has the CDR3 CASSLVGGGTEAFF. The DNA sequence reads TGTGCCAGCAGCCTAGTTGGGGGGGGCACTGAAGCTTTCTTT.